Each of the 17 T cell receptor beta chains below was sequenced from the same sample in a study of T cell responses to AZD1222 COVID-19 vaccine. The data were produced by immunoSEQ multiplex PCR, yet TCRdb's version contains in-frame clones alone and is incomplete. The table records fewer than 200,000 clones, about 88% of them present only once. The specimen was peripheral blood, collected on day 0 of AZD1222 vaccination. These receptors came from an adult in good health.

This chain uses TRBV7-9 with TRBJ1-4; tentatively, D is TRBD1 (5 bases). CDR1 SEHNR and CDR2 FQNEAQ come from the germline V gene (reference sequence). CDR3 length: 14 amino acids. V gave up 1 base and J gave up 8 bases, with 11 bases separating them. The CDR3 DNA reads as TGTGCCAGCAGCTTAGTTGGGGGAAGGGAAAAACTGTTTTTT. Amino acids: CASSLVGGREKLFF.

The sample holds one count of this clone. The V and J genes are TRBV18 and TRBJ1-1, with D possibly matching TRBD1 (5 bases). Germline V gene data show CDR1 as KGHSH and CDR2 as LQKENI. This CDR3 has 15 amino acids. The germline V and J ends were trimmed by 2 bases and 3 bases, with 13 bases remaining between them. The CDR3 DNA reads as TGTGCCAGCTCACCAACACACGGGGCTTACACTGAAGCTTTCTTT. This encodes CASSPTHGAYTEAFF.

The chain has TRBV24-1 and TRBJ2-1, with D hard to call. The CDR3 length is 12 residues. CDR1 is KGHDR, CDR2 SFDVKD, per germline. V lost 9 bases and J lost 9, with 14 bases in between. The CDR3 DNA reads TGTGCCACCGGTCGTGGGTATGGTGAGCAGTTCTTC. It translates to CATGRGYGEQFF.

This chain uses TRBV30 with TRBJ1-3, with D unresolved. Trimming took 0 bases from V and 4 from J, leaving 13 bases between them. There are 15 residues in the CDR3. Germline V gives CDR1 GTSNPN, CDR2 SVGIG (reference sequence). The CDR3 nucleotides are TGTGCCTGGAGTGTTCCCCGGGCCCACGGAAACACCATATATTTT. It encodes CAWSVPRAHGNTIYF.

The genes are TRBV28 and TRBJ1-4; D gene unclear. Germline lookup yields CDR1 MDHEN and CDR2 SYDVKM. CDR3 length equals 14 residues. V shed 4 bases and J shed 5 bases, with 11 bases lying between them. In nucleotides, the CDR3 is TGTGCCAGCAGTTCCCACTCATGGAATGAAAAACTGTTTTTT. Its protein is CASSSHSWNEKLFF.

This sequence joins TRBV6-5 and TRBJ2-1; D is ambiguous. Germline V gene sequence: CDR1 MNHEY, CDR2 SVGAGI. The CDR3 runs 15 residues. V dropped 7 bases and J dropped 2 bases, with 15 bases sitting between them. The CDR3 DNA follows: TGTGCCAGCACCCAAACCTCTCCCCCCTACAATGAGCAGTTCTTC. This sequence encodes CASTQTSPPYNEQFF.

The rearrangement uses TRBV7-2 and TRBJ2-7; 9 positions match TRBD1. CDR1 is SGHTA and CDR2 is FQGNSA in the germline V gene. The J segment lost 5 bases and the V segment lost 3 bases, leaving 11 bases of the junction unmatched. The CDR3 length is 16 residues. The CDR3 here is CASSFNRDRDFDEQYF. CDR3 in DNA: TGTGCCAGCAGCTTTAACCGGGACAGGGATTTCGACGAGCAGTACTTC.

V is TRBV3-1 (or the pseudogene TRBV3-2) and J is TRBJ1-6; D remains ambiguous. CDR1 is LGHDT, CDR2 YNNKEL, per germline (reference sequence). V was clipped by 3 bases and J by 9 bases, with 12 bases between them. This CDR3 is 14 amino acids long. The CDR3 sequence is CASSHRTGISPLHF. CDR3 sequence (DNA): TGTGCCAGCAGCCACAGGACGGGGATTTCACCCCTCCACTTT.

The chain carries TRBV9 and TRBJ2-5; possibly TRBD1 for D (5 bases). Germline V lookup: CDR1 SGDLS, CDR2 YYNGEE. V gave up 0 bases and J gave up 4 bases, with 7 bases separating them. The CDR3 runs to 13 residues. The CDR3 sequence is CASSVEQGETQYF. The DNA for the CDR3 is TGTGCCAGCAGCGTAGAGCAGGGAGAGACCCAGTACTTC.

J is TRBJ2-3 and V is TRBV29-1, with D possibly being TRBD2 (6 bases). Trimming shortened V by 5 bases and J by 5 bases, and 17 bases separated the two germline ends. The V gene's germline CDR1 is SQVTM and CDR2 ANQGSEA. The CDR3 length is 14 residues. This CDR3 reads CSVQSSVSQDTQYF. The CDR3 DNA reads TGCAGCGTTCAGTCTAGCGTCTCCCAAGATACGCAGTATTTT.

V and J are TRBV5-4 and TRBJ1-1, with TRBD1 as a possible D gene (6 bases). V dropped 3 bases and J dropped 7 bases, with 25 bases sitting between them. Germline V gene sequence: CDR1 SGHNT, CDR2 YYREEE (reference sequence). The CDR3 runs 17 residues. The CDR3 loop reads CASSSATRGGATDEAFF. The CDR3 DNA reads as TGTGCCAGCAGCTCCGCTACACGTGGGGGGGCGACCGATGAAGCTTTCTTT. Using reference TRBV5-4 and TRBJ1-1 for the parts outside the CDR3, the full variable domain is ETGVTQSPTHLIKTRGQQVTLRCSSQSGHNTVSWYQQALGQGPQFIFQYYREEENGRGNFPPRFSGLQFPNYSSELNVNALELDDSALYLCASSSATRGGATDEAFFGQGTRLTVV.

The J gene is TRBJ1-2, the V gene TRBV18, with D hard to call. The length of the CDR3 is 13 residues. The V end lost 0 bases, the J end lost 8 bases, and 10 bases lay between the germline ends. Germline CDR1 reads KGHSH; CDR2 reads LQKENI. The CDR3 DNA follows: TGTGCCAGCTCACCACCGAGCGCTTGGGGCTACACCTTC. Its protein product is CASSPPSAWGYTF. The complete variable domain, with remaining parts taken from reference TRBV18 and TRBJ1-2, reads NAGVMQNPRHLVRRRGQEARLRCSPMKGHSHVYWYRQLPEEGLKFMVYLQKENIIDESGMPKERFSAEFPKEGPSILRIQQVVRGDSAAYFCASSPPSAWGYTFGSGTRLTVV.

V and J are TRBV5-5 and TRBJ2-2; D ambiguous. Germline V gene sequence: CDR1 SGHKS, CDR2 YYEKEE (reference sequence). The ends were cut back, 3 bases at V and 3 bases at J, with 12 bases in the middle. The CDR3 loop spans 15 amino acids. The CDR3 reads CASSSRASDTGELFF. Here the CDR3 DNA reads TGTGCCAGCAGCTCAAGGGCGAGTGACACCGGGGAGCTGTTTTTT. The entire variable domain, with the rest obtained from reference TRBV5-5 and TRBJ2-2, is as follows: DAGVTQSPTHLIKTRGQQVTLRCSPISGHKSVSWYQQVLGQGPQFIFQYYEKEERGRGNFPDRFSARQFPNYSSELNVNALLLGDSALYLCASSSRASDTGELFFGEGSRLTVL.

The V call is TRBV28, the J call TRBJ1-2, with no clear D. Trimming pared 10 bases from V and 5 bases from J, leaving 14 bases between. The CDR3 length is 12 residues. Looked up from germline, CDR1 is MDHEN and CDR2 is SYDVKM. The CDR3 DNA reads TGTGCCACAGCAATTAGTAAATATGGCTACACCTTC. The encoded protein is CATAISKYGYTF.

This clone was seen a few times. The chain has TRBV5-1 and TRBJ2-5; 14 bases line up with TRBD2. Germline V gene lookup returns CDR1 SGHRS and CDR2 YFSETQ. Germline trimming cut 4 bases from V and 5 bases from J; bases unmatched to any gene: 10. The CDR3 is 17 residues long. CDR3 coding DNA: TGCGCCAGCAGCCCAGGACTAGCGGGAGGCAATGGGGAGACCCAGTACTTC. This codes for CASSPGLAGGNGETQYF.

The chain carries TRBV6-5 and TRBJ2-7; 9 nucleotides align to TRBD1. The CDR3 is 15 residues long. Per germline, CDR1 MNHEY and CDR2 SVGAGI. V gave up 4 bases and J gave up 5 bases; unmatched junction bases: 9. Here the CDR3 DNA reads TGTGCCAGCAGTTCCCTCAGGACAGGGGACGACGAGCAGTACTTC. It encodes CASSSLRTGDDEQYF.

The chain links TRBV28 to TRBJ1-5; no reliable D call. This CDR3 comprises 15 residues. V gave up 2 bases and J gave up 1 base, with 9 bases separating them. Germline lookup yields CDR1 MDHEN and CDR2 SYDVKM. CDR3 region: CASSLILGSNQPQHF. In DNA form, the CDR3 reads TGTGCCAGCAGTTTAATCCTAGGAAGCAATCAGCCCCAGCATTTT.